Listed here are 28 T cell receptor beta chains from one sample, sequenced in a study of response to subunit inactivated influenza vaccine. TCRdb used MiXCR to reprocess the RT-PCR reads, holding one entry per CDR3 protein. Of approximately 500,000 distinct CDR3 sequences in the sample, roughly 25% were seen once. This sample also belongs to another study, concerning T cells expressing NK-cell markers. From that study: Researchers built TCR beta cDNA using 5'RACE template switching with UMIs.

The material sequenced was CD4+ T cells sorted from PBMCs, taken 11 to 12 days after vaccination. The receptors derive from a man aged 50 to 60 who received an inactivated influenza vaccine.

The genes are TRBV28 and TRBJ1-4; TRBD1 matches 7 bases. CDR3 length equals 14 residues. Germline CDR1 and CDR2: MDHEN and SYDVKM. The V segment lost 6 bases and the J segment 5 bases; nucleotides outside the gene matches: 6. In DNA, the CDR3 is TGTGCCAGCAGCACCCGGGACAGCAATGAAAAACTGTTTTTT. Translated: CASSTRDSNEKLFF.

The chain couples TRBV6-1 to TRBJ2-5; tentative D call: TRBD1 (6 bases). This CDR3 is 14 amino acids long. Germline V CDR1 and CDR2: MNHNS, SASEGT. Trimming shortened V by 4 bases and J by 5 bases, and 14 bases separated the two germline ends. CDR3 bases: TGTGCCAGCAGTGTGGGTTATAGGGGGGAGACCCAGTACTTC. This translates into CASSVGYRGETQYF.

V gene TRBV9 combines with J gene TRBJ2-3, with TRBD2 matching 8 bases. CDR3 length: 16 residues. Germline lookup yields CDR1 SGDLS and CDR2 YYNGEE. V trimming: 0 bases; J trimming: 0 bases; junction bases outside the gene matches: 3. The CDR3 spells CASSVVASGSTDTQYF. CDR3 in DNA: TGTGCCAGCAGCGTAGTAGCTAGCGGGAGCACAGATACGCAGTATTTT.

This clonotype was seen a few times. The V gene is TRBV4-2, the J gene TRBJ1-2; D is possibly TRBD1 (5 bases). Trimming stripped 2 bases from V and 0 bases from J, with 10 bases between. Germline V gives CDR1 LGHNA, CDR2 YNFKEQ. The CDR3 has 15 residues. This CDR3 reads CASSQSGRSNYGYTF. The CDR3 bases are TGTGCCAGCAGCCAATCGGGACGGTCTAACTATGGCTACACCTTC.

The sample holds a few counts of this clonotype. The genes are TRBV5-1 and TRBJ2-1; TRBD2 agrees at 9 bases. The CDR3 consists of 16 residues. Unmatched junction bases numbered 4, after V lost 1 base and J lost 2 bases. The V gene's germline CDR1 is SGHRS and CDR2 YFSETQ. CDR3 amino acids: CASSLSLAGTYNEQFF. The CDR3, as DNA: TGCGCCAGCAGCTTGTCGCTAGCGGGGACCTACAATGAGCAGTTCTTC.

V gene TRBV7-9 combines with J gene TRBJ2-6, with D possibly TRBD1 on 5 matching bases. The germline V gene has CDR1 SEHNR and CDR2 FQNEAQ (reference sequence). Trimming took off 3 bases at V and 0 bases at J, with 9 bases between the two ends. CDR3 length: 16 amino acids. CDR3 residues: CASSFTGRSGANVLTF. In nucleotides, the CDR3 is TGTGCCAGCAGCTTTACAGGCCGCTCTGGGGCCAACGTCCTGACTTTC.

The chain joins TRBV6-2 or TRBV6-3 to TRBJ2-7; 7 nucleotides align to TRBD1. Germline CDR1 MNHEY, CDR2 SVGEGT. Unmatched junction bases numbered 9, after V lost 8 bases and J lost 2 bases. CDR3 length equals 14 residues. CDR3 in amino acids: CASGSAQGAYEQYF. The CDR3 DNA is TGTGCCAGCGGCTCCGCCCAGGGGGCCTACGAGCAGTACTTC.

The chain recombines TRBV4-2 with TRBJ2-1; 8 bases line up with TRBD2. Losses at the gene ends were 3 bases for V and 6 bases for J; bases not matched to a gene: 7. The CDR3 is 15 residues long. Germline lookup yields CDR1 LGHNA and CDR2 YNFKEQ. CDR3 bases: TGTGCCAGCAGCCAGCCTAGCGGGCAGGGCAATGAGCAGTTCTTC. Translation: CASSQPSGQGNEQFF.

The chain's CDR3 is CASSGTGGLQGYTF. The CDR3, as DNA: TGTGCCAGCAGCGGGACAGGGGGCCTGCAGGGCTACACCTTC. The chain carries TRBV6-1 and TRBJ1-2, with 12 bases identical to TRBD1. The CDR3 is 14 residues long. From germline, CDR1 is MNHNS and CDR2 SASEGT. Trimming cost V 6 bases and J 8 bases; bases outside gene matches: 7.

This clonotype was observed a few times. CDR3 in amino acids: CASSQDSLKGGYTF. The DNA of the CDR3 is TGCGCCAGCAGCCAAGATTCATTAAAGGGGGGCTACACCTTC. The chain has TRBV4-3 and TRBJ1-2; D perhaps matches TRBD1 (5 bases). The CDR3 is made up of 14 amino acids. The V end was cut by 0 bases, the J end by 8 bases, with 13 bases between. The germline CDR1 and CDR2 sequences are LGHNA and YSLEER.

This clonotype appeared a few times. The chain combines TRBV20-1 with TRBJ2-7; maybe TRBD2 (6 bases). Trimming left V 5 bases short and J 1 base short, with 15 bases between. Per the germline V gene, CDR1 is DFQATT and CDR2 is SNEGSKA (reference sequence). This CDR3 contains 14 residues. CDR3 sequence reads: CSAGPGTASYEQYF. For the CDR3, the DNA is TGCAGTGCTGGTCCCGGGACTGCTTCCTACGAGCAGTACTTC.

The gene calls are TRBV19 and TRBJ1-2; maybe TRBD1 (5 bases). Trimming pared 7 bases from V and 8 bases from J, leaving 17 bases between. This CDR3 is built from 13 residues. CDR1 LNHDA and CDR2 SQIVND come from the germline V gene (reference sequence). The CDR3 region has the DNA TGTGCCAGTATAGCCGAAAGGGGCAGCGGCTACACCTTC. It yields the protein CASIAERGSGYTF.

This clonotype showed up just a few times. The rearrangement uses TRBV12-3 or TRBV12-4 and TRBJ2-7; 9 nucleotides align to TRBD2. J was trimmed by 2 bases and V by 2 bases; bases with no gene match: 10. The CDR3 has 17 residues. The chain's CDR3 is CASSLIPLAGETYEQYF. The CDR3 DNA reads TGTGCCAGCAGTTTAATCCCGTTAGCGGGAGAAACCTACGAGCAGTACTTC.

J is TRBJ2-2 and V is TRBV10-3, with TRBD2 as a possible D gene (5 bases). The CDR3 extends over 13 amino acids. V shed 6 bases and J shed 1 base, with 6 bases lying between them. Germline-derived CDR1 and CDR2 are ENHRY and SYGVKD. The CDR3 sequence is CAISSGNTGELFF. The CDR3, as DNA: TGTGCCATCAGCAGCGGGAACACCGGGGAGCTGTTTTTT.

This rearrangement joins TRBV11-2 to TRBJ2-4, with 10 bases matching TRBD2. J lost 1 base, V lost 4 bases, and 13 bases had no gene match. The germline V gene encodes CDR1 SGHAT and CDR2 FQNNGV. CDR3 length: 19 residues. The CDR3 sequence is CASSSLAGDRLGAKNIQYF. DNA of the CDR3: TGTGCCAGCAGCTCTCTAGCGGGAGACCGACTAGGGGCCAAAAACATTCAGTACTTC.

This clonotype was seen a handful of times. V usage is TRBV12-3 or TRBV12-4 and J usage is TRBJ1-1; D unclear. Trimming took 7 bases from V and 6 from J, leaving 12 bases between them. The CDR3 is 12 residues long. The CDR3 bases are TGTGCCAGCAAGGCGGGGATGTCTGAAGCTTTCTTT. This translates into CASKAGMSEAFF.

This clonotype was observed a handful of times. The gene calls are TRBV6-1 and TRBJ2-5; D perhaps matches TRBD2 (7 bases). The V end lost 5 bases, the J end lost 5 bases, and 15 bases lay between the germline ends. Germline-derived CDR1 and CDR2 are MNHNS and SASEGT. The CDR3 is 14 amino acids. CDR3: CASSRGGRGETQYF. The CDR3 nucleotides read TGTGCCAGCAGTAGGGGGGGGCGAGGCGAGACCCAGTACTTC.

This clonotype occurred many times. The genes are TRBV6-2 or TRBV6-3 and TRBJ1-1; D may be TRBD1 (5 bases). The germline V gene encodes CDR1 MNHEY and CDR2 SVGEGT. V was clipped by 8 bases and J by 1 base, with 8 bases between them. This CDR3 has 12 amino acids. CDR3 sequence: CASGRANTEAFF. As DNA, the CDR3 is TGTGCCAGCGGCAGGGCGAACACTGAAGCTTTCTTT.

V gene TRBV20-1 combines with J gene TRBJ2-1; tentative D call: TRBD2 (6 bases). This CDR3 is built from 14 residues. V lost 6 bases and J lost 5, with 17 bases in between. CDR1 and CDR2 from the germline V gene are DFQATT and SNEGSKA (reference sequence). This CDR3 reads CSASWAGMHNEQFF. The DNA of the CDR3 is TGCAGTGCCAGTTGGGCGGGAATGCACAATGAGCAGTTCTTC.

The chain carries TRBV12-3 or TRBV12-4 and TRBJ2-7; TRBD1 matches 8 bases. The length of the CDR3 is 15 residues. The V gene end was trimmed by 6 bases and the J gene end by 3 bases; junction bases not matched to a gene: 10. The CDR3 is CASRTDRGKRYEQYF. CDR3 nucleotides: TGTGCCAGCAGAACCGACAGGGGTAAGCGCTACGAGCAGTACTTC.

In nucleotides, the CDR3 is TGCAGTGCTAGAGAACAGGGGGCGTTTGGCTACACCTTC. Protein sequence: CSAREQGAFGYTF. The chain recombines TRBV20-1 with TRBJ1-2; 9 bases are a match to TRBD1. The germline CDR1 and CDR2 sequences are DFQATT and SNEGSKA (reference sequence). This CDR3 has 13 residues. The V gene end was trimmed by 0 bases and the J gene end by 7 bases; junction bases not matched to a gene: 3.

This clonotype has a handful of counts. This sequence joins TRBV29-1 and TRBJ2-4, with 8 bases that match TRBD2. V was pared by 2 bases and J by 2 bases, with 5 bases of the junction left unmatched. Per the germline V gene, CDR1 is SQVTM and CDR2 is ANQGSEA. The CDR3 totals 15 residues. Here the CDR3 reads CSVEWRGASKNIQYF. CDR3 nucleotide sequence: TGCAGCGTTGAATGGCGGGGGGCTTCCAAAAACATTCAGTACTTC.

Only a few counts were recorded for this clonotype. The V call is TRBV30, the J call TRBJ1-6, with unresolved D. Germline V CDR1 and CDR2: GTSNPN, SVGIG (reference sequence). Trimming removed 1 base from V and 17 bases from J, with 15 bases in between. The CDR3 has 12 amino acids. CDR3 region: CAWSGRAGMVHF. The CDR3 DNA reads TGTGCCTGGAGTGGGCGGGCCGGTATGGTCCACTTT.

V usage is TRBV25-1 and J usage is TRBJ2-3; weak D call: TRBD2 (5 bases). Trimming left V 6 bases short and J 2 bases short, with 9 bases between. Per germline, CDR1 MGHDK and CDR2 SYGVNS. The CDR3 has 13 residues. For the CDR3, the DNA is TGTGCCAGCAGCTCACTAGACACAGATACGCAGTATTTT. Translated, it gives CASSSLDTDTQYF.

In its sample, this clonotype was seen a few times. V and J are TRBV7-9 and TRBJ1-4; 7 nucleotides agree with TRBD1. The CDR3 is 15 residues long. Germline V gives CDR1 SEHNR, CDR2 FQNEAQ (reference sequence). The V and J ends lost 3 bases and 6 bases, in that order; junction bases with no gene match: 7. The DNA of the CDR3 is TGTGCCAGCAGCTTCGACAGGGTGGTTGATGAAAAACTGTTTTTT. Protein product: CASSFDRVVDEKLFF.

Only a few counts were recorded for this clonotype. The chain uses TRBV20-1 and TRBJ2-5; D assignment may be TRBD1 or TRBD2 (5 bases each). The CDR3 spans 11 residues. CDR1 and CDR2 (germline): DFQATT, SNEGSKA (reference sequence). V was cut by 6 bases and J by 8 bases, with 13 bases left in between. CDR3: CSAGARITQYF. The CDR3 DNA reads TGCAGTGCCGGGGCGAGAATCACCCAGTACTTC.

The V and J genes are TRBV28 and TRBJ1-1; D not certain. Trimming took off 3 bases at V and 7 bases at J, with 12 bases between the two ends. The CDR3 spans 13 residues. Germline loops: CDR1 MDHEN, CDR2 SYDVKM. The CDR3 protein is CASSFRGQIEAFF. DNA of the CDR3: TGTGCCAGCAGTTTCCGAGGGCAAATTGAAGCTTTCTTT.

This clonotype was observed a handful of times. The chain combines TRBV5-6 with TRBJ2-5; D is perhaps TRBD1 (6 bases). V was pared by 4 bases and J by 5 bases, with 15 bases between. CDR1 and CDR2 (germline): SGHDT, YYEEEE. The CDR3 runs 14 residues. The CDR3 nucleotides read TGTGCCAGCAGCACCGGGACACCCGGGGAGACCCAGTACTTC. This gives the protein CASSTGTPGETQYF. Full variable domain (outside the CDR3, taken from reference TRBV5-6 and TRBJ2-5): DAGVTQSPTHLIKTRGQQVTLRCSPKSGHDTVSWYQQALGQGPQFIFQYYEEEERQRGNFPDRFSGHQFPNYSSELNVNALLLGDSALYLCASSTGTPGETQYFGPGTRLLVL.